The text below deals with one T cell receptor beta chain. The data were taken from a study of control samples from healthy donors and cancer patients. In germline, CDR1 is SNHLY, CDR2 FYNNEI. CDR3 length equals 14 residues. Deletions cut 6 bases from V and 5 bases from J, with 16 bases between. TCRdb's table, derived via immunoSEQ multiplex PCR, lists solely in-frame clones and lacks some. The data contain more than 95,000 clones, about 90% of them singletons. This clonotype was sampled from a young man in good health. What was sequenced was blood. This chain joins TRBV2 and TRBJ1-1, with D uncertain. The DNA of the CDR3 is TGTGCCAGCAGACCAGGCGGGAGTGGTACTGAAGCTTTCTTT. Protein sequence: CASRPGGSGTEAFF.